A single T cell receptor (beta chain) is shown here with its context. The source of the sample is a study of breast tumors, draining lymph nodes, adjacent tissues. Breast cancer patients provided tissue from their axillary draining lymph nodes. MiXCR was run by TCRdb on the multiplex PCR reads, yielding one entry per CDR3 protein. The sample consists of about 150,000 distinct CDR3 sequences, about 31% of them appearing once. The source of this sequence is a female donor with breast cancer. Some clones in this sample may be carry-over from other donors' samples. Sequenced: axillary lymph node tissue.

The CDR3 DNA reads TGTGCCAGCGGCCGCGGGGGGAGAAATGAAAAACTGTTTTTT. Protein sequence: CASGRGGRNEKLFF. The V call is TRBV3-1, the J call TRBJ1-4, with D maybe TRBD1 (5 bases). Trimming cost V 8 bases and J 5 bases, with 15 bases left between them. Germline assignment: CDR1 LGHDT and CDR2 YNNKEL (reference sequence). This CDR3 has 14 amino acids.